This T cell receptor beta chain was recorded in a study of blood T cell repertoires in COVID-19. Study-level information: Acute and convalescent COVID-19 samples came from the United States, Italy and Spain. From T cells, B-cell-depleted T cells, or PBMCs came the material, which was cDNA or gDNA.

There are 13 residues in the CDR3. Germline V gene data show CDR1 as LGHDT and CDR2 as YNNKEL (reference sequence). V was shortened by 2 bases and J by 5 bases, with 10 bases between the two germline ends. In the original processing: Reference gene primer amplification in the assay estimated nucleated cell counts. Using immunoSEQ multiplex PCR, the repertoire was profiled, and TCRdb retains in-frame clones only, with some absent. Clonal size and the V and J genes are those of that table, whereas D and trimming came from the DNA. Of about 59,000 clones listed, about four fifths are singletons. This clone was found once.

V is TRBV3-1 (or the pseudogene TRBV3-2) and J is TRBJ2-7; weak D call: TRBD2 (6 bases). Specimen: peripheral blood. This sequence originates from a woman aged 80 or over with active or convalescent COVID-19. CDR3 protein: CASSQYGGNEQYF. Written as DNA, the CDR3 is TGTGCCAGCAGCCAATACGGGGGTAACGAGCAGTACTTC.